The clone carrying this T cell receptor (beta chain) was seen ten or more times. The target antigen is unknown. The junction departs from the called germline gene at one end, perhaps through a read error. This entry belongs to a study of human T cells and chemical hapten exposure. Study-level background: Sensitization used 2% DPC on roughly 2 cm by roughly 2 cm upper inner arm skin. Each patient's scalp received weekly diphenylcyclopropenone throughout the approximately 25-week study. Readings were taken at 6 days from patch tests that had applied 0.01% DPC to the upper back.

General study results and limits: There was alopecia in the donors, so their immune response may differ from that of healthy people.

The time point here: patch test 2, 6 weeks after DPC sensitization. Sample treatment: therapeutic diphenylcyclopropenone sensitization with weekly scalp DPC. The CDR3 extends over 13 amino acids. TCRdb re-called the RACE reads with MiXCR, one entry per CDR3 protein. The sample records about 110,000 distinct CDR3 sequences, 9.2% being singletons. This TCR was sampled from a woman aged 40 to 50 with alopecia areata. Some clones in this sample may be carry-over from other donors' samples. Material: whole blood, obtained in connection with sensitization to the hapten diphenylcyclopropenone (DPC). V gene TRBV12-3 or TRBV12-4 combines with J gene TRBJ1-2; TRBD1 is a possible D gene (6 bases). CDR3 sequence reads: CASSPQTGSQPYF. The CDR3 DNA reads TGTGCCAGCAGTCCCCAGACAGGATCGCAACCTTACTTC.